This T cell receptor (beta chain) comes out of a study of cytomegalovirus exposure and HLA in healthy donors. Across the study: Earlier sequencing of some 170 million T cells yielded fewer than 140 million unique TCR beta sequences. Early released data comprised 80 million to 100 million unique TCRs from HLA-typed donors.

Study results and caveats: With later analysis, a missense DCLRE1C variant became linked to TCR beta V- and J-gene trimming. The authors later found HLA-associated TCR beta chains more clonally expanded than equally common others.

From germline, CDR1 is SGHNT and CDR2 YYREEE (reference sequence). The ends were cut back, 4 bases at V and 5 bases at J, with 20 bases in the middle. The CDR3 has 16 residues. Concerning this clone: Antigen specificity is unknown.

PCR primers comprised 60 Vbeta and 13 Jbeta primers. Using immunoSEQ multiplex PCR, the repertoire was profiled, and TCRdb retains in-frame clones only, with some absent. The table lists roughly 140,000 clones, roughly four fifths of them singletons. V gene TRBV5-4 combines with J gene TRBJ2-3; possible D gene TRBD2, 6 bases. What was sequenced was PBMCs. The TCR was taken from a woman aged 45-59 years in good health and CMV-seronegative. The DNA of the CDR3 is TGTGCCAGCAGCCAAACCCTGTTCGGAGGGATAGATACGCAGTATTTT. It codes for CASSQTLFGGIDTQYF.